The clone carrying this T cell receptor (beta chain) was detected many times. The CDR3 sequence is 15 residues long. Trimming removed 4 bases from V and 0 bases from J, with 11 bases in between. Germline CDR1 is SEHNR and CDR2 is FQNEAQ (reference sequence). These data originate in a study of molecular identifiers for immune sequencing clone quantification. Turning to the study itself: Split five ways in replicates, RNA from about 20,000 or 100,000 naive CD8 cells had four portions sequenced.

Investigators produced naive CD8 libraries from roughly 20,000 to 1,000,000 sorted cells, drawing on 10%, 30% or 50% RNA. TCR libraries were built in bulk with a published protocol and specific TCR primers. TCRdb recomputed calls from the PCR reads with MiXCR, one row per CDR3 protein. The sample consists of approximately 670,000 distinct CDR3 sequences, about 20% of them appearing once. This sequence joins TRBV7-9 and TRBJ2-3; D gene uncertain. The origin of this receptor is a human donor in good health. Some libraries in this study had Jurkat cell RNA spiked in. Specimen: naive CD8+ T cells from blood, with Jurkat cell RNA spiked in. The subset: FACS-sorted CD8+CD4-CCR7+CD45RA+ naive T cells. The CDR3 loop reads CASSYLPKSTDTQYF. In DNA form, the CDR3 reads TGTGCCAGCAGCTACCTACCCAAAAGCACAGATACGCAGTATTTT.